Below, 29 T cell receptor beta chains from the same sample are listed, as sequenced in a study of T cell clonotyping in hematopoietic cell transplantation. Here immunoSEQ multiplex PCR was the method, and the copy in TCRdb shows in-frame clones only, minus some. Of around 9,600 clones listed, over 60% were seen once; the top ten hold over 45%. The sample here was peripheral blood mononuclear cells, taken 180 days after allogeneic stem cell transplant. Source of these receptors: a female patient between 50 and 59 years old who had an allogeneic stem cell transplant from a related donor, so the T cells may come from the graft donor. Some clones in this sample may be carry-over from other donors' samples.

The chain links TRBV7-6 to TRBJ1-5, with D maybe TRBD1 (6 bases). Trimming took 1 base from V and 5 from J, leaving 12 bases between them. CDR3 size: 15 residues. Germline V gene lookup returns CDR1 SGHVS and CDR2 FNYEAQ. CDR3 in DNA: TGTGCCAGCAGCTTAGGGGGGGCTGGTGATCAGCCCCAGCATTTT. As protein: CASSLGGAGDQPQHF. The full variable domain, in which reference TRBV7-6 and TRBJ1-5 provide the parts outside the CDR3, is GAGVSQSPRYKVTKRGQDVALRCDPISGHVSLYWYRQALGQGPEFLTYFNYEAQQDKSGLPNDRFSAERPEGSISTLTIQRTEQRDSAMYRCASSLGGAGDQPQHFGDGTRLSIL.

The chain employs TRBV5-6 and TRBJ1-1; no reliable D call. Germline assignment: CDR1 SGHDT and CDR2 YYEEEE. CDR3 size: 12 residues. The V end lost 2 bases, the J end lost 11 bases, and 13 bases lay between the germline ends. DNA for the CDR3: TGTGCCAGCAGCTTAGGACGGATTGGGGCTTTCTTT. Encoded protein: CASSLGRIGAFF.

This chain joins TRBV5-1 and TRBJ2-2, with 8 nucleotides matching TRBD2. Trimming at V came to 2 bases and at J to 1 base, leaving 1 base not matched to a gene. CDR1 SGHRS and CDR2 YFSETQ come from the germline V gene. This CDR3 region has 15 residues. This CDR3 is CASSFAGGNTGELFF. In DNA form, the CDR3 reads TGCGCCAGCAGCTTTGCGGGGGGGAACACCGGGGAGCTGTTTTTT.

This chain connects TRBV7-9 to TRBJ2-7; no clear D gene. V lost 4 bases to trimming and J lost 3 bases, with 16 bases between them. Per germline, CDR1 SEHNR and CDR2 FQNEAQ (reference sequence). This CDR3 region has 15 residues. The CDR3 DNA follows: TGTGCCAGCAGCTCAGAACCCGCGCGGAGCTACGAGCAGTACTTC. This sequence encodes CASSSEPARSYEQYF. Based on the CDR3 plus reference TRBV7-9 and TRBJ2-7, the full variable domain is DTGVSQNPRHKITKRGQNVTFRCDPISEHNRLYWYRQTLGQGPEFLTYFQNEAQLEKSRLLSDRFSAERPKGSFSTLEIQRTEQGDSAMYLCASSSEPARSYEQYFGPGTRLTVT.

V and J are TRBV18 and TRBJ1-5; D call uncertain. The CDR3 has 16 residues. The germline CDR1 and CDR2 sequences are KGHSH and LQKENI. Trimming took off 4 bases at V and 10 bases at J, with 23 bases between the two ends. CDR3 sequence: CASSLGPLKPLYPQHF. The CDR3 coding sequence is TGTGCCAGCTCACTCGGGCCTCTAAAACCTTTGTATCCCCAGCATTTT.

The rearrangement joins TRBV6-5 to TRBJ1-1; no clear D. Germline assignment: CDR1 MNHEY and CDR2 SVGAGI. Trimming cost V 7 bases and J 1 base, with 10 bases left between them. The CDR3 contains 13 residues. CDR3 residues: CASTLGRNTEAFF. DNA for the CDR3: TGTGCCAGCACCCTGGGCAGGAACACTGAAGCTTTCTTT.

J is TRBJ2-2 and V is TRBV7-2; D is ambiguous. Germline CDR1 reads SGHTA; CDR2 reads FQGNSA. The CDR3 length is 14 residues. Trimming shortened V by 1 base and J by 6 bases, and 9 bases separated the two germline ends. Written as DNA, the CDR3 is TGTGCCAGCAGCTTAGTGCCTATACCCGGGGAGCTGTTTTTT. Translation: CASSLVPIPGELFF.

The DNA of the CDR3 is TGTGCCAGCAGTCTGAACTACAATCAGCCCCAGCATTTT. Protein sequence: CASSLNYNQPQHF. V usage is TRBV6-1 and J usage is TRBJ1-5; no clear D. The V end was cut by 5 bases, the J end by 3 bases, with 8 bases between. Germline V gene sequence: CDR1 MNHNS, CDR2 SASEGT. The length of the CDR3 is 13 residues.

CDR3 sequence: CASSEVGQPSYEQYF. CDR3 DNA: TGTGCCAGCAGTGAAGTGGGACAGCCCTCCTACGAGCAGTACTTC. The chain employs TRBV2 and TRBJ2-7; 7 nucleotides align to TRBD1. CDR1 and CDR2 from the germline V gene are SNHLY and FYNNEI. V shed 1 base, J shed 0 bases, and the junction held 3 bases outside the gene matches. CDR3 size: 15 residues.

The CDR3: CATSRKTGYGAGGNQPQHF. CDR3 nucleotide sequence: TGTGCCACCAGCAGGAAGACAGGGTACGGGGCCGGGGGCAATCAGCCCCAGCATTTT. V gene TRBV15 combines with J gene TRBJ1-5; 7 bases match TRBD1. V lost 3 bases to trimming and J lost 2 bases; unmatched junction nucleotides: 16. The CDR3 loop spans 19 amino acids. Germline assignment: CDR1 LNHNV and CDR2 YYDKDF (reference sequence).

CDR3 residues: CASSRESVVGEQYF. CDR3 DNA sequence: TGTGCCAGCAGTCGCGAGAGTGTGGTTGGCGAGCAGTACTTC. The chain is built from TRBV6-5 and TRBJ2-7; the D is unclear. CDR1 and CDR2 (germline): MNHEY, SVGAGI. This CDR3 has 14 amino acids. The V and J ends lost 5 bases and 6 bases respectively, with 17 bases between them.

The chain links TRBV28 to TRBJ1-2; the D gene is possibly TRBD1 (6 bases). The length of the CDR3 is 13 residues. CDR1 and CDR2 from the germline V gene are MDHEN and SYDVKM. V lost 2 bases to trimming and J lost 5 bases, with 9 bases between them. The CDR3 spells CASSLTGRYGYTF. CDR3 nucleotide sequence: TGTGCCAGCAGTTTAACAGGGCGGTATGGCTACACCTTC.

V gene TRBV7-2 combines with J gene TRBJ1-1, with D uncertain. The CDR3 is 16 residues long. V lost 6 bases, J lost 2 bases, and 19 bases lay in between. Per germline, CDR1 SGHTA and CDR2 FQGNSA. The CDR3 reads CASSQVRADLNTEAFF. The CDR3 DNA is TGTGCCAGCAGTCAAGTCCGGGCAGATCTTAACACTGAAGCTTTCTTT.

The genes are TRBV27 and TRBJ2-7, with D perhaps matching TRBD1 or TRBD2 (6 bases each). V lost 4 bases, J lost 6 bases, and 22 bases lay in between. Germline V gene data show CDR1 as MNHEY and CDR2 as SMNVEV (reference sequence). The CDR3 extends over 16 amino acids. CDR3 residues: CASSYTGAKGVGEQYF. CDR3 nucleotides: TGTGCCAGCAGTTATACGGGGGCGAAAGGGGTAGGCGAGCAGTACTTC.

The chain uses TRBV11-2 and TRBJ1-2; D gene ambiguous. V lost 1 base to trimming and J lost 5 bases, with 17 bases between them. The CDR3 totals 16 residues. CDR1 SGHAT and CDR2 FQNNGV come from the germline V gene. The CDR3 sequence: CASSLVFPPLGYGYTF. The CDR3 DNA follows: TGTGCCAGCAGCTTAGTGTTCCCCCCCTTGGGGTATGGCTACACCTTC.

V and J are TRBV10-3 and TRBJ2-5; TRBD1 agrees at 10 bases. This CDR3 is 16 amino acids long. V lost 2 bases and J lost 4; bases outside the gene matches: 7. CDR1 is ENHRY and CDR2 is SYGVKD in the germline V gene. DNA of the CDR3: TGTGCCATCAGTGAGGCGGGACAGGGGTTCGGAGAGACCCAGTACTTC. Its translation is CAISEAGQGFGETQYF.

The chain employs TRBV5-1 and TRBJ2-7; TRBD1 might be the D (5 bases). V lost 0 bases and J 4 bases, leaving 8 bases between the germline ends. The CDR3 is made up of 13 amino acids. Per germline, CDR1 SGHRS and CDR2 YFSETQ. CDR3 nucleotides: TGCGCCAGCAGCTTGGACAGGTCTTACGAGCAGTACTTC. Encoded protein: CASSLDRSYEQYF.

The rearrangement joins TRBV6-5 to TRBJ1-1, with 8 bases lining up with TRBD1. V lost 4 bases and J lost 0; bases outside the gene matches: 7. The CDR3 runs 16 residues. Germline lookup yields CDR1 MNHEY and CDR2 SVGAGI. As DNA, the CDR3 is TGTGCCAGCAGTTCAGAGGGACAGGCGATGAACACTGAAGCTTTCTTT. Protein: CASSSEGQAMNTEAFF.

The V gene is TRBV28, the J gene TRBJ2-3; no clear D gene. Germline V gene data show CDR1 as MDHEN and CDR2 as SYDVKM. The CDR3 is made up of 12 amino acids. V lost 2 bases to trimming and J lost 2 bases, with 2 bases between them. The CDR3 region has the DNA TGTGCCAGCAGTTTAGCCACAGATACGCAGTATTTT. Translated, it gives CASSLATDTQYF. The whole variable domain, remainder taken from reference TRBV28 and TRBJ2-3, is DVKVTQSSRYLVKRTGEKVFLECVQDMDHENMFWYRQDPGLGLRLIYFSYDVKMKEKGDIPEGYSVSREKKERFSLILESASTNQTSMYLCASSLATDTQYFGPGTRLTVL.

This clone was picked up one time. The rearrangement uses TRBV6-6 and TRBJ1-2; no firm D call. The CDR3 length is 12 residues. Germline CDR1 MNHNY, CDR2 SVGAGI (reference sequence). V lost 1 base and J lost 7, with 7 bases in between. This chain's CDR3 is CASSYLGRGYTF. The CDR3 region has the DNA TGTGCCAGCAGTTACTTAGGACGTGGCTACACCTTC.

The V and J genes are TRBV2 and TRBJ1-5; D uncertain. With 0 bases removed from V and 0 bases from J, the gap between germline ends came to 12 bases. CDR1 SNHLY and CDR2 FYNNEI come from the germline V gene. This CDR3 region has 17 residues. The CDR3 coding sequence is TGTGCCAGCAGTGAAGCGACGAGTCACCTTAGCAATCAGCCCCAGCATTTT. This sequence encodes CASSEATSHLSNQPQHF.

The count of this clone is one. The chain has TRBV28 and TRBJ1-1; a weak D match, TRBD1 (5 bases). V lost 6 bases, J lost 5 bases, and 16 bases lay in between. The CDR3 is made up of 14 amino acids. The germline gives CDR1 MDHEN, CDR2 SYDVKM. CDR3 bases: TGTGCCAGCAGGCTACCAGGGAGAGGGACTGAAGCTTTCTTT. This sequence encodes CASRLPGRGTEAFF.

To note about this clone: The junction does not match germline at one end; this may be a read error. The chain has TRBV27 and TRBJ2-2, with a tentative D call TRBD2 (5 bases). Germline CDR1 MNHEY, CDR2 SMNVEV (reference sequence). The CDR3 runs to 17 residues. CDR3 DNA: TGTGCCAGCAGCTTTATCGGGTTTTTGGGAGACACCGGGGAGTTGTTTTTT. Amino acids: CASSFIGFLGDTGELFF.

This chain connects TRBV29-1 to TRBJ2-7; 13 positions match TRBD2. V was pared by 7 bases and J by 7 bases, with 10 bases of the junction left unmatched. Germline-derived CDR1 and CDR2 are SQVTM and ANQGSEA. The CDR3 totals 14 residues. CDR3 region: CSAALAGGSTEQYF. The CDR3 DNA reads TGCAGCGCAGCACTAGCGGGGGGGAGTACGGAGCAGTACTTC.

J is TRBJ1-1 and V is TRBV2; 8 nucleotides agree with TRBD1. The CDR3 is 14 amino acids. The germline CDR1 and CDR2 sequences are SNHLY and FYNNEI. The ends lost 9 bases at V and 4 bases at J; junction bases unmatched: 10. The CDR3 here is CASNGQGPFTEAFF. The CDR3 DNA sequence: TGTGCCAGTAACGGACAGGGTCCTTTCACTGAAGCTTTCTTT.

The sample holds one count of this clone. The chain links TRBV5-8 to TRBJ2-3; tentative D call: TRBD1 (5 bases). This CDR3 has 13 amino acids. Germline CDR1 and CDR2: SGHTS and YDEGEE. The germline V and J ends were trimmed by 7 bases and 4 bases, with 13 bases remaining between them. In DNA form, the CDR3 reads TGTGCCAGCGGAACAGGAAGTGCAGATACGCAGTATTTT. Its protein product is CASGTGSADTQYF.

The J gene is TRBJ2-5, the V gene TRBV7-6; D could derive from TRBD1 or TRBD2 (5 bases each). Germline CDR1 is SGHVS and CDR2 is FNYEAQ. The V gene lost 5 bases and the J gene lost 4 bases, with 20 bases spanning the gap. The CDR3 is 16 residues long. Here the CDR3 DNA reads TGTGCCAGCAGCCCGGCCGGGACCTTTATGGGAGAGACCCAGTACTTC. As protein: CASSPAGTFMGETQYF.

The rearrangement links TRBV25-1 to TRBJ2-2; D perhaps matches TRBD2 (5 bases). This CDR3 comprises 15 residues. Looked up from germline, CDR1 is MGHDK and CDR2 is SYGVNS. Trimming removed 3 bases at V and 5 bases at J, with 13 bases between. CDR3 bases: TGTGCCAGCAGTGAGCGGGTTGGGTGGACCGGGGAGCTGTTTTTT. Its protein product is CASSERVGWTGELFF.

V usage is TRBV7-2 and J usage is TRBJ1-2, with D maybe TRBD1 (6 bases). Trimming took 4 bases from V and 4 from J, leaving 13 bases between them. The CDR3 spans 14 residues. Germline V gene data show CDR1 as SGHTA and CDR2 as FQGNSA. The CDR3 is CASSYRQDLYGYTF. CDR3 DNA sequence: TGTGCCAGCAGCTACCGACAGGATCTCTATGGCTACACCTTC. Supplemented by reference TRBV7-2 and TRBJ1-2, the full variable domain reads GAGVSQSPSNKVTEKGKDVELRCDPISGHTALYWYRQSLGQGLEFLIYFQGNSAPDKSGLPSDRFSAERTGGSVSTLTIQRTQQEDSAVYLCASSYRQDLYGYTFGSGTRLTVV.